This TCR beta chain appears in the sequencing data of a study of Ad26.COV2.S vaccination and SARS-CoV-2 variants. The data were produced by immunoSEQ multiplex PCR, yet TCRdb's version contains in-frame clones alone and is incomplete. Among about 350,000 clones listed, about 91% were seen once. This CDR3 comprises 12 residues. The germline CDR1 and CDR2 sequences are SGHTA and FQGNSA. V lost 7 bases and J 10 bases, leaving 11 bases between the germline ends. This clonotype was sampled from a human donor who had recovered from COVID-19. The sample was peripheral blood, taken after recovery from COVID-19. V and J are TRBV7-2 and TRBJ1-6, with unresolved D. The CDR3 protein is CASNLGGSPLHF. CDR3 sequence (DNA): TGTGCCAGCAACCTTGGAGGGTCACCCCTCCACTTT.